The sequence of this T cell receptor beta chain was determined in a study of T cell responses to AZD1222 COVID-19 vaccine. V gave up 7 bases and J gave up 2 bases, with 15 bases separating them. Germline assignment: CDR1 SGHKS and CDR2 YYEKEE (reference sequence). This CDR3 contains 14 residues. Repertoires were generated with immunoSEQ multiplex PCR, while TCRdb's copy carries only in-frame clones and drops some. The data show 95,000 to 110,000 clones, 75% to 95% seen once. The material sequenced was peripheral blood, taken 28 days after the second AZD1222 dose. The receptor comes from an adult who received the AZD1222 COVID-19 vaccine. The rearrangement links TRBV5-5 to TRBJ1-2; a possible D gene is TRBD1 (6 bases). The CDR3 here is CASLEGVGNYGYTF. The CDR3 DNA reads TGTGCCAGCTTAGAGGGGGTGGGGAACTATGGCTACACCTTC.